This TCR beta chain was observed in a study of post-analysis software for immune sequencing data. Across the study: The courses of disease that were included comprised relapsing-remitting, secondary progressive and progressive-relapsing multiple sclerosis. Study-wide results and caveats: Normalized Chao1 diversity was significantly lower in multiple sclerosis patients than in controls. Controls had lower frequencies than patients of four or five TRBV segments, which included TRBV5-6, TRBV5-1 and TRBV20-1. Samples made in the same batch grouped tightly together by F measure.

The CDR3 is 14 residues long. The ends were cut back, 0 bases at V and 5 bases at J, with 11 bases in the middle. Germline CDR1 SGHRS, CDR2 YFSETQ. The authors incorporated unique molecular identifiers into the TCR beta cDNA libraries. T cells numbering about 0.95 to 10 million gave rise to around 460,000 cDNA molecules. TCRdb re-called the PCR reads through MiXCR, storing one row per CDR3 protein. The sample holds roughly 730,000 distinct CDR3 sequences, roughly 30% seen once. As regards this clonotype: Its antigen remains unidentified.

The sample comprised blood. V is TRBV5-1 and J is TRBJ2-5, with D unresolved. This clonotype originated in a girl between 5 and 17 years old with multiple sclerosis. CDR3 nucleotide sequence: TGCGCCAGCAGCTTGGAAACCCCCGGGGAGACCCAGTACTTC. Translated, it gives CASSLETPGETQYF.